These 21 T cell receptor beta chains were sequenced from one sample in a study of blood T cells in healthy people across ages. It was with a sample-barcoded 5' primer and a J-beta primer mix that a second PCR of roughly 7 to 12 cycles was run. TCRdb re-derived calls from the 5' RACE reads in MiXCR, one entry per CDR3 protein. The sample lists over 300,000 distinct CDR3 sequences, over 45% seen once, with 45% to 65% in the top ten. The sequenced sample was blood. Receptors originate from a man between 60 and 75 years old in good health.

This clonotype has more than one count but fewer than ten. V is TRBV9 and J is TRBJ2-3; D gene unclear. CDR1 and CDR2 (germline): SGDLS, YYNGEE. The CDR3 totals 13 residues. The V and J ends lost 0 bases and 6 bases respectively, with 8 bases between them. The CDR3 coding sequence is TGTGCCAGCAGCGTAGGGGGTTTGGATACGCAGTATTTT. Its protein is CASSVGGLDTQYF.

This clonotype was recorded a few times. This rearrangement joins TRBV29-1 to TRBJ2-5, with TRBD1 identical over 9 bases. The CDR3 consists of 12 residues. V was pared by 7 bases and J by 4 bases, with 4 bases of the junction left unmatched. Per germline, CDR1 SQVTM and CDR2 ANQGSEA. CDR3 DNA: TGCAGCGGGTCGGGACAGGGAGAGACCCAGTACTTC. Its protein product is CSGSGQGETQYF. Full variable domain (rest looked up from reference TRBV29-1 and TRBJ2-5): SAVISQKPSRDICQRGTSLTIQCQVDSQVTMMFWYRQQPGQSLTLIATANQGSEATYESGFVIDKFPISRPNLTFSTLTVSNMSPEDSSIYLCSGSGQGETQYFGPGTRLLVL.

This clonotype was seen more than once but under ten times. The V call is TRBV6-1, the J call TRBJ2-7; D may be TRBD1 or TRBD2 (5 bases each). Trimming stripped 6 bases from V and 0 bases from J, with 21 bases between. This CDR3 has 17 amino acids. Germline CDR1 and CDR2: MNHNS and SASEGT. CDR3 sequence (DNA): TGTGCCAGCAGATCCCCCGGGGACGCCGTGAGCTCCTACGAGCAGTACTTC. It yields the protein CASRSPGDAVSSYEQYF.

The chain has TRBV10-3 and TRBJ2-3; no firm D call. CDR1 is ENHRY, CDR2 SYGVKD, per germline. The CDR3 contains 16 residues. Trimming took off 2 bases at V and 1 base at J, with 13 bases between the two ends. For the CDR3, the DNA is TGTGCCATCAGTGAGACGGCGTTTCTGGGCACAGATACGCAGTATTTT. Protein product: CAISETAFLGTDTQYF.

The V call is TRBV7-2, the J call TRBJ2-7; 9 bases are a match to TRBD2. The CDR3 spans 16 residues. J gave up 3 bases and V 2 bases, and 8 bases lay outside the gene matches. CDR1 is SGHTA, CDR2 FQGNSA, per germline. CDR3 DNA: TGTGCCAGCAGCTTACGGGCGGGGGGGGGCCTCTACGAGCAGTACTTC. Translated, it gives CASSLRAGGGLYEQYF.

This clonotype has a count of ten or more. The genes are TRBV7-8 and TRBJ2-7; 9 bases are a match to TRBD1. CDR1 SGHVS and CDR2 FQNEAQ come from the germline V gene. This CDR3 comprises 16 residues. V shed 4 bases and J 5 bases; nucleotides not matched to a gene: 12. The CDR3 loop reads CASSWDPGQGTHEQYF. The DNA of the CDR3 is TGTGCCAGCAGCTGGGACCCGGGACAGGGTACCCACGAGCAGTACTTC.

The rearrangement links TRBV6-1 to TRBJ2-1; D assignment may be TRBD1 or TRBD2 (6 bases each). The V end lost 5 bases, the J end lost 0 bases, and 17 bases lay between the germline ends. CDR3 length equals 17 residues. The V gene's germline CDR1 is MNHNS and CDR2 SASEGT. CDR3 DNA sequence: TGTGCCAGCAGTCCCCAGGGGTGGCGGGGCTCCTACAATGAGCAGTTCTTC. Translating it yields CASSPQGWRGSYNEQFF.

A few counts support this clonotype. V gene TRBV6-5 combines with J gene TRBJ2-1; D is uncertain. V lost 5 bases, J lost 9 bases, and 14 bases lay in between. Germline values: CDR1 MNHEY, CDR2 SVGAGI. The CDR3 is 13 residues long. CDR3 sequence: CASSPGLLGEQFF. The DNA of the CDR3 is TGTGCCAGCAGTCCGGGTCTCTTAGGTGAGCAGTTCTTC.

This clonotype was counted a few times. V is TRBV6-1 and J is TRBJ2-4; tentatively, D is TRBD2 (5 bases). The germline gives CDR1 MNHNS, CDR2 SASEGT. The length of the CDR3 is 17 residues. V lost 5 bases and J 1 base, leaving 18 bases between the germline ends. The CDR3 nucleotides read TGTGCCAGCAGTCTGAACGCGGGCCATATTGCCAAAAACATTCAGTACTTC. It translates to CASSLNAGHIAKNIQYF.

CDR3 region: CASEDRNTEAFF. CDR3 coding DNA: TGTGCCAGTGAGGACAGGAACACTGAAGCTTTCTTT. J is TRBJ1-1 and V is TRBV27, with TRBD1 as a possible D gene (6 bases). V was trimmed by 9 bases and J by 1 base, leaving 9 bases between them. The germline V gene encodes CDR1 MNHEY and CDR2 SMNVEV (reference sequence). The CDR3 runs to 12 residues.

With respect to this clonotype: At one boundary the junction diverges from the germline segment, which might be a read error. The chain carries TRBV7-9 and TRBJ2-1; 13 bases are a match to TRBD2. CDR1 SEHNR and CDR2 FQNEAQ come from the germline V gene (reference sequence). The CDR3 is 17 amino acids. CDR3 residues: CASSLRRLAGGHNEQFF. CDR3 nucleotides: TGTGCCAGCAGCCTCCGACGACTAGCGGGAGGCCACAATGAACAGTTCTTC. Full variable domain (missing parts from reference TRBV7-9 and TRBJ2-1): DTGVSQNPRHKITKRGQNVTFRCDPISEHNRLYWYRQTLGQGPEFLTYFQNEAQLEKSRLLSDRFSAERPKGSFSTLEIQRTEQGDSAMYLCASSLRRLAGGHNEQFFGPGTRLTVL.

This chain links TRBV2 with TRBJ1-2; D gene unclear. V was clipped by 1 base and J by 3 bases, with 15 bases between them. CDR3 length: 16 residues. Germline V gives CDR1 SNHLY, CDR2 FYNNEI. CDR3 DNA sequence: TGTGCCAGCAGTGAAGGCGGGGAGTCGGTTCACTATGGCTACACCTTC. Its translation: CASSEGGESVHYGYTF.

J is TRBJ1-6 and V is TRBV25-1; no definite D call. V was pared by 1 base and J by 14 bases, with 15 bases between. Per germline, CDR1 MGHDK and CDR2 SYGVNS. CDR3 length equals 14 residues. In nucleotides, the CDR3 is TGTGCCAGCAGTGAATTGGTCTCCACCGGGACCCTCCACTTT. The encoded protein is CASSELVSTGTLHF.

The chain employs TRBV7-2 and TRBJ2-3; D gene ambiguous. Trimming removed 1 base at V and 5 bases at J, with 19 bases between. Germline V gene data show CDR1 as SGHTA and CDR2 as FQGNSA. This CDR3 has 17 amino acids. CDR3 region: CASSLGGPSPSRDTQYF. CDR3 nucleotides: TGTGCCAGCAGCTTAGGCGGTCCCTCCCCTTCCAGAGATACGCAGTATTTT.

This clonotype was observed a handful of times. This sequence joins TRBV28 and TRBJ2-1, with 8 bases matching TRBD2. The CDR3 has 12 amino acids. Germline V lookup: CDR1 MDHEN, CDR2 SYDVKM. Trimming at V came to 8 bases and at J to 9 bases, leaving 6 bases not matched to a gene. The CDR3 bases are TGTGCCAGCGGGGCTAGCGGGTCTGAGCAGTTCTTC. Translated, it gives CASGASGSEQFF.

The chain combines TRBV10-2 with TRBJ2-4, with 8 bases identical to TRBD2. Trimming at V came to 8 bases and at J to 1 base, leaving 13 bases not matched to a gene. Germline CDR1 WSHSY, CDR2 SAAADI. The CDR3 is 17 residues long. CDR3 sequence: CASLTGGAKGAKNIQYF. CDR3 nucleotide sequence: TGCGCCAGCCTTACCGGGGGGGCTAAGGGGGCCAAAAACATTCAGTACTTC.

The chain joins TRBV2 to TRBJ1-5; tentative D call: TRBD1 (5 bases). Trimming took 2 bases from V and 4 from J, leaving 9 bases between them. The CDR3 loop spans 14 amino acids. Germline V CDR1 and CDR2: SNHLY, FYNNEI. In DNA, the CDR3 is TGTGCCAGCAGTGAACAGGGAAGGAATCAGCCCCAGCATTTT. Encoded protein: CASSEQGRNQPQHF.

In this sample, this clonotype turned up a few times. The chain combines TRBV27 with TRBJ1-2, with D maybe TRBD1 (6 bases). This CDR3 spans 15 amino acids. V lost 5 bases and J 8 bases, leaving 21 bases between the germline ends. Germline CDR1 MNHEY, CDR2 SMNVEV (reference sequence). The CDR3 coding sequence is TGTGCCAGCAGTCCCCAAAGGACAGCCATGGGAGGCTACACCTTC. Translated, it gives CASSPQRTAMGGYTF.

This clonotype was counted between two and nine times. CDR3: CSAHRTGLAKNIQYF. In DNA, the CDR3 is TGCAGTGCTCACCGGACAGGCCTAGCCAAAAACATTCAGTACTTC. J is TRBJ2-4 and V is TRBV20-1, with 7 bases that match TRBD1. Trimming took 5 bases from V and 0 from J; bases not matched to a gene: 7. CDR1 is DFQATT, CDR2 SNEGSKA, per germline (reference sequence). The CDR3 extends over 15 amino acids.

The chain recombines TRBV7-2 with TRBJ2-7; 7 bases map to TRBD1. This CDR3 has 14 amino acids. The V gene end was trimmed by 5 bases and the J gene end by 4 bases; junction bases not matched to a gene: 8. Germline V CDR1 and CDR2: SGHTA, FQGNSA. The DNA for the CDR3 is TGTGCCAGCAGCCCTATGACAGGGCAGTACGAGCAGTACTTC. Translation gives CASSPMTGQYEQYF.

V is TRBV4-3 and J is TRBJ2-4; no clear D. The J call could be wrong; TRBJ2-7 is a better fit for the DNA end. CDR1 LGHNA and CDR2 YSLEER come from the germline V gene. The CDR3 is 12 residues long. CDR3 in DNA: TGCGCCAGCAGCCAAGATTTCCACGAGCAGTACTTC. Protein sequence: CASSQDFHEQYF.